A selection of T cell receptor beta chains follows, all from one sample in a study of OX40 agonist ivuxolimab in advanced cancers. Clones were sequenced by immunoSEQ multiplex PCR, and TCRdb holds only the in-frame ones, with some missing. The sample contains about 45,000 clones, 85% to 95% of which appear only once. The specimen was CD4+ or CD8+ T cells sorted from blood, collected in a trial of the OX40 agonist ivuxolimab. These receptors came from an adult with an advanced solid tumor such as melanoma, head and neck, liver or kidney cancer. CDR3s include the opening cysteine and the closing phenylalanine or tryptophan. A D gene is named only where the DNA matches it firmly. The size entry is marked missing in some rows and otherwise reads once, few, many or a size class.

TRBJ2-5,14,.,TRBV7-9,once,TGTGCCAGCAGCAAACCCGCCGGTGAAGAGACCCAGTACTTC,CASSKPAGEETQYF
TRBJ2-1,17,TRBD2,TRBV27,.,TGTGCCAGCAGTTTAGAGTCGGGACTAGCGGGATACAATGAGCAGTTCTTC,CASSLESGLAGYNEQFF
TRBJ2-1,15,TRBD2,TRBV29-1,.,TGCAGCGTCAATGCCGGGACTAGCGGGGACAATGAGCAGTTCTTC,CSVNAGTSGDNEQFF
TRBJ2-1,16,.,TRBV7-2,.,TGTGCCAGCAGCTTAGCGGGAGCGGTCCGCTACAATGAGCAGTTCTTC,CASSLAGAVRYNEQFF
TRBJ2-7,16,TRBD2,TRBV4-1,.,TGCGCCAGCAGCCAAGATCTGACTAGCGGCGTTTACGAGCAGTACTTC,CASSQDLTSGVYEQYF
TRBJ1-2,14,.,TRBV7-9,.,TGTGCCAGCAGCTTCGTCACAGCGGACTATGGCTACACCTTC,CASSFVTADYGYTF
TRBJ2-6,16,.,TRBV30,few,TGTGCCTGGAGTGCCCCTCAGGGAACTGGGGCCAACGTCCTGACTTTC,CAWSAPQGTGANVLTF
TRBJ1-5,13,.,TRBV27,.,TGTGCCAGCAGTTTTGGGATGGATCAGCCCCAGCATTTT,CASSFGMDQPQHF
TRBJ2-5,13,.,TRBV19,.,TGTGCCTCCAGAGCTAGCTGGGGGGAGACCCAGTACTTC,CASRASWGETQYF
TRBJ1-1,12,.,TRBV30,.,TGTGCCTGGACCTCCTGGGACACTGAAGCTTTCTTT,CAWTSWDTEAFF
TRBJ2-1,18,TRBD2,TRBV6-1,.,TGTGCCAGCAGTGAAACGGGACTAGCGGGATGGGGGGGCGATGAGCAGTTCTTC,CASSETGLAGWGGDEQFF
TRBJ2-7,14,TRBD1,TRBV14,.,TGTGCCAGCAGCGGGGGACAGATCTTTTACGAGCAGTACTTC,CASSGGQIFYEQYF
TRBJ2-3,15,.,TRBV4-1,.,TGCGCCAGCAGCCAAGACCTGTGGCGGAGGGGTACGCAGTATTTT,CASSQDLWRRGTQYF
TRBJ2-4,17,TRBD1,TRBV7-2,.,TGTGCCAGCAGCTTAGTCTCGACAGGGGGCGCCAAAAACATTCAGTACTTC,CASSLVSTGGAKNIQYF
TRBJ2-7,11,.,TRBV6-5,.,TGTGCCACCTGGAGACACAACGAGCAGTACTTC,CATWRHNEQYF
TRBJ2-7,12,TRBD2,TRBV29-1,.,TGCAGCGTTGGCCTAGCGGGAGACGAGCAGTACTTC,CSVGLAGDEQYF
TRBJ2-2,15,.,TRBV5-1,.,TGCGCCAGCAGCTTGACGGCTAGAGACACCGGGGAGCTGTTTTTT,CASSLTARDTGELFF
TRBJ2-7,15,.,TRBV2,.,TGTGCCAGCAGGGACCCACGGGACGGTACCTACGAGCAGTACTTC,CASRDPRDGTYEQYF
TRBJ2-7,12,.,TRBV29-1,.,TGCAGCGCAGAGGGGGACTCCTACGAGCAGTACTTC,CSAEGDSYEQYF
TRBJ2-7,12,.,TRBV6-1,.,TGTGCCAGCAGTTTCACAGGGTACGAGCAGTACTTC,CASSFTGYEQYF
TRBJ2-1,15,TRBD1,TRBV7-2,.,TGTGCCAGCAGCTTTTGGACAGGGGTAGTGGGTGAGCAGTTCTTC,CASSFWTGVVGEQFF
TRBJ1-5,17,TRBD1,TRBV4-1,.,TGCGCCAGCAGCCAAGCCCCCAACAGGGGGACTGATCAGCCCCAGCATTTT,CASSQAPNRGTDQPQHF
TRBJ1-3,16,.,TRBV9,.,TGTGCCAGCAGCGTAGGGTGGGGCTCTTCTGGAAACACCATATATTTT,CASSVGWGSSGNTIYF
TRBJ1-2,15,.,TRBV4-3,.,TGCGCCAGCAGCCCAAGCGCCGCTGTTAACTATGGCTACACCTTC,CASSPSAAVNYGYTF
TRBJ1-1,17,.,TRBV4-3,.,TGCGCCAGCAGCCAAGGATCCGCGAACGGGGTGAACACTGAAGCTTTCTTT,CASSQGSANGVNTEAFF
TRBJ2-6,17,.,TRBV9,once,TGTGCCAGCAGCTTCCTGGTTGGGCTCTCTGGGGCCAACGTCCTGACTTTC,CASSFLVGLSGANVLTF
TRBJ1-5,15,TRBD1,TRBV19,.,TGTGCCAGTAGTCCCCATACAGGGGGGAATCAGCCCCAGCATTTT,CASSPHTGGNQPQHF
TRBJ1-4,13,.,TRBV6-5,.,TGTGCCAGCAGCTTTAGCCCCAGGGAAAAACTGTTTTTT,CASSFSPREKLFF
TRBJ2-1,14,TRBD2,TRBV11-3,once,TGTGCCAGCAGGCAGGGGCTAGCGGGAGTCGGGCAGTTCTTC,CASRQGLAGVGQFF
TRBJ2-3,15,.,TRBV29-1,.,TGCAGCGTTGCTGGACAGATACCTCTCAGAGATACGCAGTATTTT,CSVAGQIPLRDTQYF
TRBJ1-2,15,TRBD1,TRBV5-1,.,TGCGCCAGCAGCTTGGAACTCAGGGGGCCAGATGGCTACACCTTC,CASSLELRGPDGYTF
TRBJ1-1,15,.,TRBV6-5,.,TGTGCCAGCAGTTACTCGAAAGCAGGAATGACTGAAGCTTTCTTT,CASSYSKAGMTEAFF
TRBJ1-2,16,TRBD1,TRBV6-5,.,TGTGCCAGCAGTTTAACCGGGACAGGGGCCTACTATGGCTACACCTTC,CASSLTGTGAYYGYTF
TRBJ2-2,17,TRBD2,TRBV7-2,.,TGTGCCAGCAGCTTAGCGGCGGGCGGGGAGGGCACCGGGGAGCTGTTTTTT,CASSLAAGGEGTGELFF
TRBJ2-1,11,.,TRBV30,.,TGTGCCTGGGTCAGGAACAATGAGCAGTTCTTC,CAWVRNNEQFF
TRBJ2-7,14,TRBD2,TRBV6-1,.,TGTGCCAGCAGGGAGGCTAGCGGTTCCTACGAGCAGTACTTC,CASREASGSYEQYF
TRBJ2-7,12,TRBD2,TRBV27,.,TGTGCCAGCACTAGCGGGGCTTACGAGCAGTACTTC,CASTSGAYEQYF
TRBJ1-4,14,TRBD1,TRBV5-8,.,TGTGCCAGCAGCTCGGGACAGGGTTGGGAAAAACTGTTTTTT,CASSSGQGWEKLFF
TRBJ1-3,15,.,TRBV7-9,.,TGTGCCAGCAGCTCCACATCCGACTATGGAAACACCATATATTTT,CASSSTSDYGNTIYF
TRBJ2-3,17,TRBD2,TRBV4-2,.,TGTGCCAGCAGCCAAGTCTCGGCGGGAGAAGCCTCAGATACGCAGTATTTT,CASSQVSAGEASDTQYF